This T cell receptor beta chain originates from a study of shared clonotypes between healthy human individuals. Findings of the study overall: Between a handful of donors, naive CD4 clonotypes were shared at a level of approximately 5%.

The genomic DNA of each subset was split evenly across several immunoSEQ plates. Produced via immunoSEQ multiplex PCR; TCRdb's table is partial and in-frame only. The repertoire holds approximately 1,500,000 clones, with more than 95% as singletons. Concerning this clone itself: Its antigen is still unknown.

CDR3 size: 15 residues. Per the germline V gene, CDR1 is SGHRS and CDR2 is YFSETQ. Trimming removed 5 bases from V and 8 bases from J; junction bases left unmatched: 9. The sequenced sample consisted of naive CD4+ T cells sorted from blood. Subset: CD45RA+ positively selected. The chain uses TRBV5-1 and TRBJ1-4, with 10 bases fitting TRBD1. This sequence was found in a man between 25 and 39 years old in good health. The CDR3 loop reads CASRPGDRGREKLFF. CDR3 in DNA: TGCGCCAGCAGACCAGGGGACAGGGGTCGGGAAAAACTGTTTTTT.